The 5 T cell receptor beta chains given below trace back to one sample, sequenced in a study of circulating and synovial CD4+ cells in juvenile arthritis (dated by TCRdb to 2013 to 2016). The library came from the immunoSEQ multiplex PCR assay. TCRdb provides this immuneACCESS table in a form limited to in-frame rearrangements. Some clones are lacking; in checked studies, under half of them reflect an unresolved V gene, and why the rest are absent is not known. This sample lists under 35,000 clones; approximately 92% were detected once. About 3% of the sample goes to the ten largest clones. The material sequenced was CD4+ T cells from blood. The receptors here all came from a human donor with juvenile idiopathic arthritis.

The V and J genes are TRBV5-1 and TRBJ2-7; 11 positions agree with TRBD2. Looked up from germline, CDR1 is SGHRS and CDR2 is YFSETQ. This CDR3 has 15 amino acids. V gave up 4 bases and J gave up 0 bases; unmatched junction bases: 3. CDR3 nucleotides: TGCGCCAGCAGCCCGACTAGCGGGAACTCCTACGAGCAGTACTTC. Protein: CASSPTSGNSYEQYF.

The chain couples TRBV11-3 to TRBJ1-1; 7 bases map to TRBD1. Germline trimming cut 0 bases from V and 1 base from J; bases unmatched to any gene: 2. Germline V gives CDR1 SGHNT, CDR2 YENEEA. This CDR3 contains 15 residues. CDR3 region: CASSLDGQANTEAFF. CDR3 nucleotides: TGTGCCAGCAGCTTAGACGGACAGGCGAACACTGAAGCTTTCTTT.

The chain links TRBV5-1 to TRBJ2-1; D may be TRBD2 (8 bases). V shed 9 bases and J shed 4 bases, with 20 bases lying between them. The V gene's germline CDR1 is SGHRS and CDR2 YFSETQ. The CDR3 extends over 15 amino acids. DNA for the CDR3: TGCGCCACCACCCAGGGGGTAGCGGGGTACAATGAGCAGTTCTTC. Translated: CATTQGVAGYNEQFF.

J is TRBJ2-1 and V is TRBV5-1; 12 nucleotides align to TRBD2. Per germline, CDR1 SGHRS and CDR2 YFSETQ. Trimming cost V 5 bases and J 1 base; bases outside gene matches: 1. This CDR3 has 15 amino acids. This CDR3 reads CASRLAGGSYNEQFF. Here the CDR3 DNA reads TGCGCCAGCAGACTAGCGGGAGGTTCCTACAATGAGCAGTTCTTC.

The CDR3 nucleotides are TGTGCCAGCAGCTTGGCCGGTGGGCTAGCGGCCACAGATACGCAGTATTTT. The encoded protein is CASSLAGGLAATDTQYF. V gene TRBV5-4 combines with J gene TRBJ2-3; TRBD2 agrees at 7 bases. V lost 0 bases to trimming and J lost 2 bases; unmatched junction nucleotides: 9. The CDR3 loop spans 17 amino acids. The germline CDR1 and CDR2 sequences are SGHNT and YYREEE (reference sequence).